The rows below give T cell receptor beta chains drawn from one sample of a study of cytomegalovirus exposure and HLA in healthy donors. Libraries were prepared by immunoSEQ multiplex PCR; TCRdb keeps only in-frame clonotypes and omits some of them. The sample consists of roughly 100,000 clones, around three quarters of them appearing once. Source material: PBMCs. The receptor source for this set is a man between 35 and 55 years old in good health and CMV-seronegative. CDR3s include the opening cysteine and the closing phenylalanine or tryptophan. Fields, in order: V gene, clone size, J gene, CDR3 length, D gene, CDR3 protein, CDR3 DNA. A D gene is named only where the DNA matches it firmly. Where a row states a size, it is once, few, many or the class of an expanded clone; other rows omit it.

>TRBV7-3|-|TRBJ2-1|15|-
CASSLDSFSYNEQFF
TGTGCCAGCAGCTTGGACAGTTTCTCCTACAATGAGCAGTTCTTC
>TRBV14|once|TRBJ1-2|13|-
CASSPLTGPGYTF
TGTGCCAGCAGCCCCTTAACAGGGCCCGGCTACACCTTC
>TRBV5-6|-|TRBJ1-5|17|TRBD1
CASSLGDDRGRNQPQHF
TGTGCCAGCAGCTTGGGGGACGACAGGGGGAGAAATCAGCCCCAGCATTTT
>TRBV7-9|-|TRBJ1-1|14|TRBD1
CASSFRQGDTEAFF
TGTGCCAGCAGCTTCCGACAGGGGGACACTGAAGCTTTCTTT
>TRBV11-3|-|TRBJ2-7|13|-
CASSLGTVYEQYF
TGTGCCAGCAGCTTAGGGACAGTTTACGAGCAGTACTTC
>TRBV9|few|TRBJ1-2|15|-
CASSSGTSDNLGYTF
TGTGCCAGCAGCTCTGGGACTTCAGATAATTTAGGCTACACCTTC
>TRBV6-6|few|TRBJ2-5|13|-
CASSYAGLETQYF
TGTGCCAGCAGTTACGCGGGGTTAGAGACCCAGTACTTC
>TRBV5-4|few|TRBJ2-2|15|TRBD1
CASSLRDRVTGELFF
TGTGCCAGCAGCTTGAGGGACAGGGTAACCGGGGAGCTGTTTTTT
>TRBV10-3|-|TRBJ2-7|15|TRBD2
CAISAAGAGEDEQYF
TGTGCCATCAGTGCAGCGGGGGCAGGGGAGGACGAGCAGTACTTC
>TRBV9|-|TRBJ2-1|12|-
CASSETTSEQFF
TGTGCCAGCAGCGAAACCACGAGTGAGCAGTTCTTC
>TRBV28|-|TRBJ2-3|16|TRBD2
CASSLPAGGPTDTQYF
TGTGCCAGCAGTTTACCAGCGGGGGGGCCCACAGATACGCAGTATTTT
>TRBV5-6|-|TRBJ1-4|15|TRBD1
CASSLNRGFREKLFF
TGTGCCAGCAGCTTAAACAGGGGGTTCCGTGAAAAACTGTTTTTT
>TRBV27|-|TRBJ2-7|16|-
CASSPLDGEVTYEQYF
TGTGCCAGCAGTCCTTTAGATGGTGAAGTGACCTACGAGCAGTACTTC
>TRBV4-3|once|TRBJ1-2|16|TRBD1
CASSPSHGTGHYGYTF
TGCGCCAGCAGCCCCTCGCACGGGACAGGGCATTATGGCTACACCTTC
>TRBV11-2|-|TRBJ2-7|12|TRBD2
CASRTSGTEQYF
TGTGCCAGCAGGACTAGCGGGACCGAGCAGTACTTC
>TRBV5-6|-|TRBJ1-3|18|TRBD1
CASSPTRTGDRSGNTIYF
TGTGCCAGCAGCCCCACACGGACAGGGGACAGGTCTGGAAACACCATATATTTT
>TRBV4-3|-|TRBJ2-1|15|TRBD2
CASSPEAGAYNEQFF
TGCGCCAGCAGCCCCGAGGCGGGAGCCTACAATGAGCAGTTCTTC
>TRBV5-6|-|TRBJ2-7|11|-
CASSLSHEQYF
TGTGCCAGCAGCTTGAGCCACGAGCAGTACTTC
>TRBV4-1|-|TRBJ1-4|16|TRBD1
CASSQEGGQGNEKLFF
TGCGCCAGCAGCCAAGAGGGGGGACAGGGGAATGAAAAACTGTTTTTT
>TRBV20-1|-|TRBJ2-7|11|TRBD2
CSAWGGYEQYF
TGCAGTGCCTGGGGGGGCTACGAGCAGTACTTC
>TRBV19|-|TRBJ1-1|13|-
CASTLMGYGLAFF
TGTGCCAGTACCCTGATGGGTTATGGGCTTGCTTTCTTT
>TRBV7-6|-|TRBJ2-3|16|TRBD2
CASSSTSGGARDTQYF
TGTGCCAGCAGCTCTACTAGCGGGGGGGCCCGAGATACGCAGTATTTT
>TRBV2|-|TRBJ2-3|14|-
CASSEVVFTDTQYF
TGTGCCAGCAGCGAGGTAGTATTCACAGATACGCAGTATTTT
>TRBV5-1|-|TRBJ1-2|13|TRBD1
CASRIGQGYGYTF
TGCGCCAGCAGAATTGGACAGGGCTATGGCTACACCTTC
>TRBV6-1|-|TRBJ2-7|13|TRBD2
CASTLASSYEQYF
TGTGCCAGCACACTAGCGAGCTCCTACGAGCAGTACTTC
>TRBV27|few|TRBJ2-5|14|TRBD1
CASGGQGSQETQYF
TGTGCCAGCGGTGGACAGGGGAGCCAAGAGACCCAGTACTTC
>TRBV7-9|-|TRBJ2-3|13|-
CASSPTVTDTQYF
TGTGCCAGCAGCCCAACTGTCACAGATACGCAGTATTTT
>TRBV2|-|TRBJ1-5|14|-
CASSIQGGNQPQHF
TGTGCCAGCAGCATACAGGGAGGCAATCAGCCCCAGCATTTT
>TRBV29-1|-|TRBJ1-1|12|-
CSVEMRRNEAFF
TGCAGCGTTGAAATGAGGAGGAATGAAGCTTTCTTT
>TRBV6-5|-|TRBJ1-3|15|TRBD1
CASIWTGPSGNTIYF
TGTGCCAGCATTTGGACAGGCCCCTCTGGAAACACCATATATTTT
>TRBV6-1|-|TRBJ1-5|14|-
CASQPGGGYQPQHF
TGTGCCAGCCAACCGGGGGGAGGCTACCAGCCCCAGCATTTT
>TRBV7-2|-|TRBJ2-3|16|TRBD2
CASSFSSGGGTDTQYF
TGTGCCAGCAGCTTTTCTAGCGGGGGAGGCACAGATACGCAGTATTTT
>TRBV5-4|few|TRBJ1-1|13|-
CASSLTENTEAFF
TGTGCCAGCAGTCTTACAGAAAACACTGAAGCTTTCTTT
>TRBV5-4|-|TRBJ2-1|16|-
CASSLFDGASYNEQFF
TGTGCCAGCAGCTTGTTTGATGGGGCTAGCTACAATGAGCAGTTCTTC
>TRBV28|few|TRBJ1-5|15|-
CASSPPKTLGQPQHF
TGTGCCAGCAGCCCCCCTAAAACGCTCGGTCAGCCCCAGCATTTT
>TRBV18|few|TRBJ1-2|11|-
CASSLTEGYTF
TGTGCCAGCTCACTGACTGAGGGCTACACCTTC
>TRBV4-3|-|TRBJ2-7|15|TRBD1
CASSHPGQGAGEQYF
TGCGCCAGCAGCCACCCGGGACAGGGGGCTGGCGAGCAGTACTTC
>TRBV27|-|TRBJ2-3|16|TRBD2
CASSGGRGAGTDTQYF
TGTGCCAGCAGTGGGGGGAGGGGCGCGGGCACAGATACGCAGTATTTT
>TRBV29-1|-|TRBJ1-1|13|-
CSVEVSVNTEAFF
TGCAGCGTTGAAGTCTCAGTGAACACTGAAGCTTTCTTT
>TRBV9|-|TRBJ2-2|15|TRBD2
CASSESGGNTGELFF
TGTGCCAGCAGCGAGAGCGGGGGGAACACCGGGGAGCTGTTTTTT
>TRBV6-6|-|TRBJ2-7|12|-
CAGGGQRYEQYF
TGTGCCGGGGGGGGACAACGTTACGAGCAGTACTTC
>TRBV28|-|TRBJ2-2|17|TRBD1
CASSYPRQGTNTGELFF
TGTGCCAGCAGTTACCCCAGACAGGGGACGAACACCGGGGAGCTGTTTTTT
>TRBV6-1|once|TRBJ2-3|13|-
CASGLAWTDTQYF
TGTGCCAGCGGATTAGCTTGGACAGATACGCAGTATTTT
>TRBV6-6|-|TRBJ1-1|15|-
CASSYKRQVHTEAFF
TGTGCCAGCAGTTACAAACGACAGGTCCACACTGAAGCTTTCTTT
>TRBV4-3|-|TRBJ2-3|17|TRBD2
CASSQTVAGAPTDTQYF
TGCGCCAGCAGCCAAACCGTAGCGGGAGCTCCCACAGATACGCAGTATTTT
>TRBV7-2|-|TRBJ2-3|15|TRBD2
CASSLSSGVTDTQYF
TGTGCCAGCAGCTTATCTAGCGGGGTAACAGATACGCAGTATTTT
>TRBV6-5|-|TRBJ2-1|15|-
CASSYFGDSYNEQFF
TGTGCCAGCAGTTACTTCGGGGACTCCTACAATGAGCAGTTCTTC
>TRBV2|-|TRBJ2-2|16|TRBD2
CASSVSGEGDTGELFF
TGTGCCAGCAGTGTATCCGGGGAGGGCGACACCGGGGAGCTGTTTTTT
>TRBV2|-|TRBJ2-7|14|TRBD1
CASSVSPGGHEQYF
TGTGCCAGCTCCGTAAGTCCAGGGGGCCACGAGCAGTACTTC
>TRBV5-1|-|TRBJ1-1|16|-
CASSLWALSMNTEAFF
TGCGCCAGCAGTTTATGGGCCTTATCCATGAACACTGAAGCTTTCTTT
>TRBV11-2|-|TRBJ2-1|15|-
CASSLILVSYNEQFF
TGTGCCAGCAGCTTGATACTAGTTTCCTACAATGAGCAGTTCTTC
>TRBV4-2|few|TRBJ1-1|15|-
CASSQEVQGNTEAFF
TGTGCCAGCAGCCAAGAGGTACAGGGGAACACTGAAGCTTTCTTT
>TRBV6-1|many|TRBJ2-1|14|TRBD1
CAILRTGVGNEQFF
TGTGCCATCCTACGAACAGGGGTGGGAAATGAGCAGTTCTTC
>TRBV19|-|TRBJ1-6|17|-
CASSITESPPNNSPLHF
TGTGCCAGTAGTATAACTGAGTCGCCACCGAATAATTCACCCCTCCACTTT
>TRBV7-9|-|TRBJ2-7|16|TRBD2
CASSSITSGGSYEQYF
TGTGCCAGCAGCTCGATAACTAGCGGGGGCTCCTACGAGCAGTACTTC
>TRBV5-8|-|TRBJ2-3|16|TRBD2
CASSPELAGVIDTQYF
TGTGCCAGCAGCCCTGAACTAGCGGGGGTAATAGATACGCAGTATTTT
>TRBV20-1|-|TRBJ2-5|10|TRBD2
CITGREAQYF
TGCATAACGGGCCGGGAGGCCCAGTACTTC
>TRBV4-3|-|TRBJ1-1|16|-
CASSQGLGRMNTEAFF
TGCGCCAGCAGCCAAGGTCTGGGGAGGATGAACACTGAAGCTTTCTTT
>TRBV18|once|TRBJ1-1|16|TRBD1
CASSPQGAQPNTEAFF
TGTGCCAGCTCACCACAGGGGGCACAGCCCAACACTGAAGCTTTCTTT